Sequencing of this T cell receptor beta chain was carried out in a study of control samples from healthy donors and cancer patients. Using immunoSEQ multiplex PCR, the repertoire was profiled, and TCRdb retains in-frame clones only, with some absent. The sample lists around 100,000 clones; 88% were seen once. The sample comprised blood. The TCR originated in a woman between 65 and 79 years old in good health.

This chain's CDR3 is CASSQPWGGGETQYF. DNA for the CDR3: TGTGCCAGCAGCCAGCCTTGGGGGGGCGGAGAGACCCAGTACTTC. The chain carries TRBV7-9 and TRBJ2-5; D is possibly TRBD2 (7 bases). V lost 5 bases and J 4 bases, leaving 17 bases between the germline ends. This CDR3 is built from 15 residues. The germline V gene encodes CDR1 SEHNR and CDR2 FQNEAQ (reference sequence).